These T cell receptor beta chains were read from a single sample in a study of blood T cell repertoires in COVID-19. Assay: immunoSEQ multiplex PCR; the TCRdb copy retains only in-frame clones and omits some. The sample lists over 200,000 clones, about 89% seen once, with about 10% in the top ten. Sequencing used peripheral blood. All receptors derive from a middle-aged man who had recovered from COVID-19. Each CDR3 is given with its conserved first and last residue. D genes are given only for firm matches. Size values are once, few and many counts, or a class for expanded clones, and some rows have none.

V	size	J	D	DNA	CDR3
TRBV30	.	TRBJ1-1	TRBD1	TGTGCCTGGAGTACAGGGGGGGACACTGAAGCTTTCTTT	CAWSTGGDTEAFF
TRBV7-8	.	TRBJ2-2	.	TGTGCCAGCAGCTTAGTTCTGACCGGGGAGCTGTTTTTT	CASSLVLTGELFF
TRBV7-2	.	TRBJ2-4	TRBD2	TGTGCCAGCAGCGCTTTAGCGGGAATTAGGAACATTCAGTACTTC	CASSALAGIRNIQYF
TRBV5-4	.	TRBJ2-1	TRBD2	TGTGCCAGCAGCTCAACCGGGACTAGCGGGGACAATGAGCAGTTCTTC	CASSSTGTSGDNEQFF
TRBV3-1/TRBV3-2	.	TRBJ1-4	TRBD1	TGTGCCAGCAGCCAAGCCACAGGGGGCGGACAGGAAAAACTGTTTTTT	CASSQATGGGQEKLFF
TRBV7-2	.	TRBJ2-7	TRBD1	TGTGCCAGCAGCTTAGTCGGGACCCGGGACAGGGCTGGCGAGCAGTACTTC	CASSLVGTRDRAGEQYF
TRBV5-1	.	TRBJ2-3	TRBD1	TGCGCCAGCAGCTTGTGGACAGGGACAGATACGCAGTATTTT	CASSLWTGTDTQYF
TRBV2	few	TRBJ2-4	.	TGTGCCAGCAGTGACGGGGAGTGGGACAAAAACATTCAGTACTTC	CASSDGEWDKNIQYF
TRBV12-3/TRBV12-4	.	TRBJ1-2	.	TGTGCCAGCAGTTTAACCGGGGTTGGCTACACCTTC	CASSLTGVGYTF
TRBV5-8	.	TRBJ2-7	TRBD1	TGTGCCAGCAGCGGGGGACAGATTTCCTACGAGCAGTACTTC	CASSGGQISYEQYF
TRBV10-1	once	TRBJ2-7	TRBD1	TGCGCCAGCAGTGATCCTCGGACAGGTGACGAGCAGTACTTC	CASSDPRTGDEQYF
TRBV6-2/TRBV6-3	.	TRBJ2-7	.	TGTGCCAGCAACCCTACGACAGGGAGGTACGAGCAGTACTTC	CASNPTTGRYEQYF
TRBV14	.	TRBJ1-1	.	TGTGCCAGCAGCCAACGGGAGAACACTGAAGCTTTCTTT	CASSQRENTEAFF
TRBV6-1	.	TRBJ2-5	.	TGTGCCAGCAGTGAAGAAGGGAGGCTTATCCAAGAGACCCAGTACTTC	CASSEEGRLIQETQYF
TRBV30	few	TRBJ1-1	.	TGTGCCTGGAGTAGAGAGAACACTGAAGCTTTCTTT	CAWSRENTEAFF
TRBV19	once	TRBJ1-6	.	TGTGCCAGTAGTTGGCAGGGTGATTCACCCCTCCACTTT	CASSWQGDSPLHF
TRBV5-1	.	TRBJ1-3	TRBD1	TGCGCCAGCAGCGGCACCGGGACAGGGTTTGGAAACACCATATATTTT	CASSGTGTGFGNTIYF
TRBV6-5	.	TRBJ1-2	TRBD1	TGTGCCAGCAGTTGGATCAACAGGGGTTGGGGCTACACCTTC	CASSWINRGWGYTF
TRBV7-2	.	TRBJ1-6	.	TGTGCCAGCAGCTTACGGAGCAATTCACCCCTCCACTTT	CASSLRSNSPLHF
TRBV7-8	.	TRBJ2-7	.	TGTGCCAGCAGCTTATCGGCGGTACACCCACCAACCGGCGAGCAGTACTTC	CASSLSAVHPPTGEQYF
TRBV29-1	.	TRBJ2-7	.	TGCAGCGTTGTCGGGGGTGGTGAGAACGAGCAGTACTTC	CSVVGGGENEQYF
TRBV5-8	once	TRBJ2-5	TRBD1	TGTGCCAGCAGCTTGGAGACAGGGTTTGAGGAGACCCAGTACTTC	CASSLETGFEETQYF
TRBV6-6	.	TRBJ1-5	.	TGTGCCAGCAGCCCGGTAAATCAGCCCCAGCATTTT	CASSPVNQPQHF
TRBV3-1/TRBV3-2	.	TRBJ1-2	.	TGTGCCAGCAGCCCTGGCGGAAGGGGGGGGGACTACACCTTC	CASSPGGRGGDYTF
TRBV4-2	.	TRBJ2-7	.	TGTGCCAGCAGCCAAGATATAACGGGGGGCCGGAACGAGCAGTACTTC	CASSQDITGGRNEQYF
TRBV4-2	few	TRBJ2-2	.	TGTGCCAGCAGCCAAGGGACACCCGGGGAGCTGTTTTTT	CASSQGTPGELFF